The subject of this entry is one TCR beta chain. Its antigen is unknown. CDR1 is SGHAT, CDR2 FQNNGV, per germline. Trimming removed 5 bases at V and 3 bases at J, with 11 bases between. The CDR3 has 14 residues. Amplified regions were TCR beta CDR3 sequences from RNA transcripts. Carried out on the TCR CDR3, a first-round RT-PCR used the HTBI primer set. TCRdb fed the multiplex PCR reads into MiXCR, producing one record per CDR3 protein. The sample shows hundreds of thousands of distinct CDR3 sequences, about an eighth of them seen only once. This specimen belongs to a study of T cells in Graves' hyperthyroidism and ophthalmopathy. General observations from the study: Most thyroid clonotypes with frequency above 0.001 were detected in blood.

This clonotype originated in a woman aged 40 to 50 with Graves' ophthalmopathy. The chain has TRBV11-2 and TRBJ1-5; D remains unclear. The sample consisted of blood. This CDR3 reads CASSTNSVNQPQHF. The CDR3 DNA reads as TGTGCCAGCAGCACCAACAGCGTCAATCAGCCCCAGCATTTT.